This T cell receptor (beta chain) was sequenced in a study of T cells in Graves' hyperthyroidism and ophthalmopathy. In the study overall: The authors collected peripheral blood at initial diagnosis, before any treatment.

This clonotype was observed many times. It was RNA transcripts that yielded the amplified TCR beta CDR3 regions. An initial round of RT-PCR targeting the TCR CDR3 relied on the HTBI primer set. MiXCR was run by TCRdb on the multiplex PCR reads, yielding one entry per CDR3 protein. Found here are some 620,000 distinct CDR3 sequences, about a sixth of them singletons; the top ten hold 3.5% to 4%. The sequence came from a woman aged 25 to 39 with Graves' hyperthyroidism. Sequencing was done on a sample of blood.

CDR3 sequence: CATSLPSSSYNEQFF. DNA of the CDR3: TGTGCCACCAGCCTTCCATCGAGCTCCTACAATGAGCAGTTCTTC. The chain carries TRBV24-1 and TRBJ2-1; unclear D gene. The CDR3 is made up of 15 amino acids. Germline V CDR1 and CDR2: KGHDR, SFDVKD. V lost 7 bases, J lost 0 bases, and 12 bases lay in between.